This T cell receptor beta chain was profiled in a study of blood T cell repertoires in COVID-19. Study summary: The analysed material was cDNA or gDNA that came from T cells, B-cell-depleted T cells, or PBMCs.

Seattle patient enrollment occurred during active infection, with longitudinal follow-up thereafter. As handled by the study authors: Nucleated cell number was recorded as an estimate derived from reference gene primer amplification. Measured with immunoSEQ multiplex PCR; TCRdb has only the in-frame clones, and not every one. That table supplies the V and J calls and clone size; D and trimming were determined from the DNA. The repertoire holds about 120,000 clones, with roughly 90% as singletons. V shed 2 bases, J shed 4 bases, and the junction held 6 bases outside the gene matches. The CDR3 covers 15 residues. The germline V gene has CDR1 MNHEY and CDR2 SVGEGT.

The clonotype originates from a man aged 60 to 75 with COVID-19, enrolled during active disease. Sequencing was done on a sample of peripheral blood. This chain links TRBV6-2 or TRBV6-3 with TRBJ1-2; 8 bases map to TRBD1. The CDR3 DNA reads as TGTGCCAGCAGTTACGACGGACAGGGCAGCTATGGCTACACCTTC. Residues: CASSYDGQGSYGYTF.